This TCR beta chain was sequenced for a study of blood T cells in healthy people across ages. Study-wide results and limits: The unknown donor CMV status may have confounded expanded clonotype changes.

A note on this clonotype: What it recognizes is unknown.

The V gene lost 8 bases and the J gene lost 3 bases, with 13 bases spanning the gap. CDR3 length equals 14 residues. The germline V gene has CDR1 SGHTA and CDR2 FQGNSA. Each donor's blood draw was roughly 9.8 milliliters of peripheral blood. PBMCs, at least 7 million per sample, were isolated. The extraction recovered at least 6 micrograms of total RNA per sample. Sample-barcoded 5' priming and a J-beta primer mix drove a second PCR of roughly 6 to 12 cycles. TCRdb itself ran the 5' RACE reads through MiXCR, one entry per CDR3 protein. The sample yields 1.5 million to 2 million distinct CDR3 sequences, 40% to 55% seen once.

This rearrangement joins TRBV7-2 to TRBJ1-4; D not resolved. This TCR derives from a woman aged 40 to 50 in good health. The sample taken for sequencing was blood. The CDR3: CASGMDGPNEKLFF. The CDR3 nucleotides are TGTGCCAGCGGTATGGACGGCCCTAATGAAAAACTGTTTTTT. The full variable domain, in which reference TRBV7-2 and TRBJ1-4 provide the parts outside the CDR3, is GAGVSQSPSNKVTEKGKDVELRCDPISGHTALYWYRQSLGQGLEFLIYFQGNSAPDKSGLPSDRFSAERTGGSVSTLTIQRTQQEDSAVYLCASGMDGPNEKLFFGSGTQLSVL.